This T cell receptor (beta chain) was documented in a study of cytomegalovirus exposure and HLA in healthy donors (dated by TCRdb to about 2017). Turning to the overall study: An earlier analysis of approximately 640 of the donors reported more than 250 Gb of sequence data and some 120 million unique TCR beta sequences from approximately 180 million T cells. Roughly 300 gigabases of sequencing data and 70 million to 85 million unique TCR sequences were included in an early release covering around 650 HLA-typed donors. Of the roughly 410 genotyped donors, 65% to 90% were placed in the genetic ancestry cluster associated with self-reported Caucasian donors. The study aimed to test whether signatures of past pathogen exposure could be identified by cataloging public T cell receptors. The study profiled the T cell repertoires of more than 500 subjects by immunosequencing and related them to cytomegalovirus serostatus. In addition to the first cohort of hundreds of subjects, a separate validation cohort of approximately 110 different subjects was used. High-throughput TCR immunosequencing, statistical association of individual TCRs with disease status, and machine learning were combined to predict cytomegalovirus infection status. In a later analysis, previously published TCR beta repertoires from 666 donors were re-analyzed and high-resolution HLA genotyping was added so that TCR occurrence patterns could be studied. The later analysis used no new phenotypic data to find candidate immune exposures, relying instead on TCR beta sequences and their occurrence across donors. An earlier analysis of fewer than 700 of the donors applied high-throughput TCR beta sequencing to assess whether each TCR beta V gene segment acted as functional or pseudogenic. Donor age, sex, ethnicity and CMV serostatus were collected together with the repertoire data. A later genetic analysis used genome-wide SNP genotypes for about 65% of the roughly 700 donors, treating that subset as a discovery cohort. Every discovery cohort repertoire had been produced on one sequencing platform. HLA typing covered class I and class II loci at four-digit resolution. Typing coverage differed by locus: A, B, C, DRB1 and DQB1 were typed in about 629-630 donors, DQA1 in about 510, DPA1 in 600 to 610, and DPB1 in roughly 470. Because of strong linkage in the cohort, 4 to 6 DR-DQ haplotypes were treated as single units for association and clustering. Among about 400 genotyped donors of the cohort, an average of around 220,000 unique TCR beta nucleotide sequences was sequenced per donor, of which about 18% were non-productive. General findings and caveats noted by the study authors: Roughly uniform sequencing depth across donors was assumed in presence/absence analyses, although this assumption may not hold. In both the original and validation cohorts, the classifier was reported to diagnose cytomegalovirus status with high specificity and sensitivity. Linkage disequilibrium might explain the correlated functional status among segregating V segments, but an unknown experimental factor could not be excluded. The 87-base-pair reads could not distinguish some IMGT-functional V segments, including TRBV6-2 and TRBV6-3, so those segments were excluded. Broadly in line with IMGT annotations, most TCR beta V segments showed up in productive rearrangements about 87% or about 30% of the time in an earlier analysis of several hundred of the donors. In a later analysis, several top co-occurrence clusters were reported to appear linked to parvovirus B19, influenza, CMV and Epstein-Barr virus. A later analysis found that most CMV-associated TCR beta chains appeared HLA-restricted, with HLA associations seemingly driven largely by CMV exposure. Compared with the approximately 710-donor mean, donors in an Asian-associated ancestry cluster had fewer N-insertions in productive TCRs, according to a later genetic analysis. In the study, roughly 160 TCR beta chains were listed as associated with cytomegalovirus. Most TCR sequences were observed very rarely across donors, whereas some public TCRs were present in many individuals. The cohort was sequenced for TCR beta chains only, and without alpha or paired-chain data the features that could be detected were limited. In a later analysis, HLA-associated TCR beta chains showed more clonal expansion and lower generation probabilities than non-associated chains that were equally common. In a later analysis, over 15,000 TCR beta sequences were associated with specific HLA alleles at a false discovery rate of 0.05. The sequencing pipeline was judged likely to have produced a cluster of highly shared sequence variants as a technical artifact. It was suggested by the authors that the approach could potentially be generalized to other disease states and immunological phenotypes. In a later genetic analysis, a missense DCLRE1C variant was associated with V-gene and J-gene trimming of TCR beta chains, and the association was replicated in an independent cohort. Because HLA typing was unavailable for some donors at each locus, only the typed subset was used in association tests. In vitro tests confirmed that a few of the cytomegalovirus-associated TCR beta chains recognize cytomegalovirus antigens. For the cohort, immune exposure information was limited to CMV serostatus. A further reported finding was that TCR beta sequences accurately predicted the HLA-A and HLA-B alleles for most subjects in the first cohort. Strong co-occurrence of HLA alleles, especially DR and DQ, made assigning TCR associations to individual alleles difficult. Seventeen rarely observed V segments, including chromosome 9 orphons, were excluded from the earlier analysis of some 590 of the donors because counts were too low. In a later analysis, the rate of TCR association differed among HLA loci, with DRB1 alleles having the most associated TCRs and HLA-C alleles having the fewest.

Based on the germline V gene, the CDR1 and CDR2 sequences are SGDLS and YYNGEE. The V end loses 2 bases and the J end loses 5 bases, and a stretch of 10 bases separates them. CDR3 length: 14 amino acids, cysteine to phenylalanine. CDR3 DNA only is kept here, 42 bases in frame from base 1. This clone was recorded only once. It lacks a known antigen. Base qualities are not provided; no much larger clone lies one nucleotide away. The cohort consisted of hundreds of healthy bone marrow donors. Cohort members were all nominally healthy when sampled, although unrecorded immune exposures were likely present. The donor was CMV seronegative and was included in the group of about 400 seronegative cohort members. A peripheral blood sample was provided by each donor, and peripheral blood mononuclear cells were used for TCR beta sequencing. The Qiagen DNeasy Blood Extraction Kit was used to extract genomic DNA from the blood cell samples.

Receptors were amplified or captured by the immunoSEQ multiplex PCR assay. For the multiplex PCR, a mixture combining 60 forward primers for TCR Vbeta segments and 13 reverse primers for TCR Jbeta segments was used. A multiplex PCR assay on genomic DNA amplified the CDR3 region of rearranged TCR beta genes. The Illumina HiSeq System was used to sequence the amplified TCR beta libraries as 87-base-pair reads. Per the original workflow: Across the roughly 670 repertoires, a later analysis counted approximately 83 million unique TCR beta chains, around 10 million of which were shared by at least two donors. To remove PCR and sequencing errors, raw reads were error-corrected and collapsed into unique sequences using a nearest-neighbor algorithm that merged closely related sequences. Alignment of CDR3 sequences to IMGT reference sequences was used to assign V, D and J gene segments. Each retained sequence needed at least a six-nucleotide match to both a V gene segment and a J gene segment. Rearrangements were called productive when the CDR3 lacked stop codons and stayed in frame with V and J; all others were non-productive. Following IMGT convention, CDR3 was defined as the stretch from the second conserved V-encoded cysteine up to the conserved J-encoded phenylalanine. In an earlier analysis of more than 550 of the donors, sequences lacking an unambiguous match to a single V gene segment were excluded. In an earlier analysis of approximately 550 of the donors, V segments were called functional above 56.7% productive rearrangements and were called segregating when the between-donor standard deviation exceeded 5%. To diagnose cytomegalovirus status from the catalog of TCR beta chain sequences, a statistical classification framework was built. In a later analysis, TCR nucleotide sequences were compared against IMGT/GENE-DB human TR gene sequences so that V and J genes could be assigned. A later analysis assigned CDR3 sequences and most-parsimonious VDJ recombination scenarios with the TCRdist pipeline. A later analysis defined each TCR beta chain by its CDR3 amino acid sequence plus V-gene family, and excluded reads lacking a unique V-gene family. To address suspected cross-contamination and a sequencing artifact, a later analysis removed a few hundred highly shared, low-generation-probability nucleotide sequences. In a later analysis, a clonal expansion index for each public chain was calculated from normalized within-repertoire ranks of inferred template counts. Generation probabilities in a later analysis came from a VDJ recombination model fitted to out-of-frame rearrangements, and those results were checked against IGoR. Hypergeometric tests were used in a later analysis to score TCR-TCR, TCR-HLA and TCR-CMV co-occurrence, with a repertoire-size bias correction applied to the TCR pairs. In a later analysis, false discovery rates were estimated by permuting HLA or CMV assignments 20 times. A later analysis grouped co-occurring TCRs with DBSCAN, adding TCRdist sequence similarity when clustering within HLA-allele-positive subsets. Repertoires with fewer than 30,000 or more than 120,000 public chains were left out of co-occurrence clustering, as were several repertoires with anomalous nucleotide sharing. In TCRdb, the immuneACCESS table is reduced to in-frame sequences with V and J assigned. These tables do not hold every clone; where another copy was compared, an unresolved V gene accounts for under half, and the others remain unexplained. The DNA gave D and trimming, while V, J and clone size come from that table. The sample includes about 120,000 clones, with more than 60% observed a single time. The top ten constitute 1.5% of the sample.

Sequenced: PBMCs. This clonotype was obtained from a man aged 18 to 35 in good health and CMV-seronegative. The chain is assembled from TRBV9 and TRBJ2-2; 5 matching bases give a weak D call of TRBD2. The DNA sequence is given as TGTGCCAGCAGCGTCCGGGAAGTAACCGGGGAGCTGTTTTTT. The resulting protein is CASSVREVTGELFF.